This passage covers 26 T cell receptor beta chains from one sample sequenced in a study of cytomegalovirus exposure and HLA in healthy donors. Both 60 Vbeta primers and 13 Jbeta primers went into the PCR. Clones were sequenced by immunoSEQ multiplex PCR, and TCRdb holds only the in-frame ones, with some missing. This sample has over 130,000 clones, with roughly 80% found just once. Sequencing was done on a sample of PBMCs. The receptors originated from a female donor in good health and CMV-seronegative.

The CDR3 coding sequence is TGTGCCAGCAGTTTCGACAGACGGGACCAAGAGACCCAGTACTTC. It specifies CASSFDRRDQETQYF. The chain carries TRBV27 and TRBJ2-5, with a possible D match to TRBD1 (5 bases). Germline V CDR1 and CDR2: MNHEY, SMNVEV (reference sequence). V lost 3 bases and J 0 bases, leaving 11 bases between the germline ends. The CDR3 is 15 residues long.

The chain joins TRBV6-6 to TRBJ1-2; possibly TRBD1 for D (5 bases). Trimming took off 6 bases at V and 1 base at J, with 15 bases between the two ends. The CDR3 has 15 residues. Looked up from germline, CDR1 is MNHNY and CDR2 is SVGAGI (reference sequence). This CDR3 reads CASSSPDKFNYGYTF. The DNA for the CDR3 is TGTGCCAGCAGCTCGCCGGACAAATTTAACTATGGCTACACCTTC.

The J gene is TRBJ2-7, the V gene TRBV28, with D tentatively TRBD1 (5 bases). There are 14 residues in the CDR3. Germline V gene sequence: CDR1 MDHEN, CDR2 SYDVKM. Trimming pared 2 bases from V and 3 bases from J, leaving 11 bases between. CDR3 sequence reads: CASSLRQGLYEQYF. In nucleotides, the CDR3 is TGTGCCAGCAGTTTACGTCAGGGCCTCTACGAGCAGTACTTC.

The chain has TRBV28 and TRBJ2-7, with 11 nucleotides matching TRBD2. V trimming: 2 bases; J trimming: 5 bases; junction bases outside the gene matches: 2. Germline CDR1 reads MDHEN; CDR2 reads SYDVKM. CDR3 size: 14 residues. This CDR3 reads CASSLLAGGHEQYF. CDR3 in DNA: TGTGCCAGCAGTTTACTAGCGGGAGGCCACGAGCAGTACTTC.

The chain links TRBV30 to TRBJ2-5; the match to TRBD2 covers 7 bases. Germline V gene data show CDR1 as GTSNPN and CDR2 as SVGIG (reference sequence). There are 12 residues in the CDR3. With 4 bases clipped from V and 5 bases from J, the junction kept 4 bases outside the gene matches. This chain's CDR3 is CAWNKGGETQYF. In nucleotides, the CDR3 is TGTGCCTGGAATAAGGGAGGGGAGACCCAGTACTTC.

The chain is built from TRBV28 and TRBJ1-5; no clear D. Trimming cost V 4 bases and J 2 bases, with 12 bases left between them. The CDR3 totals 15 residues. Germline V gene sequence: CDR1 MDHEN, CDR2 SYDVKM. The CDR3 DNA reads TGTGCCAGCAGTTCCCGCGGGTGGGGCAATCAGCCCCAGCATTTT. It codes for CASSSRGWGNQPQHF.

The rearrangement joins TRBV7-9 to TRBJ1-1, with 11 bases identical to TRBD1. The CDR3 extends over 15 amino acids. V was clipped by 5 bases and J by 5 bases; unmatched bases: 7. Germline loops: CDR1 SEHNR, CDR2 FQNEAQ (reference sequence). The CDR3: CASSPGQGGWTEAFF. The CDR3, as DNA: TGTGCCAGCAGCCCGGGACAGGGGGGGTGGACTGAAGCTTTCTTT.

V gene TRBV6-6 combines with J gene TRBJ2-1; D is perhaps TRBD1 (5 bases). CDR3 size: 16 residues. Germline V gives CDR1 MNHNY, CDR2 SVGAGI (reference sequence). V lost 2 bases, J lost 2 bases, and 13 bases lay in between. Here the CDR3 reads CASSYIAGLTYNEQFF. The CDR3 nucleotides read TGTGCCAGCAGTTACATCGCAGGGTTAACCTACAATGAGCAGTTCTTC.

This sequence joins TRBV29-1 and TRBJ2-7; D unclear. Trimming cost V 0 bases and J 0 bases, with 6 bases left between them. There are 13 residues in the CDR3. Germline V gene sequence: CDR1 SQVTM, CDR2 ANQGSEA. The CDR3 protein is CSVEEESSYEQYF. The DNA for the CDR3 is TGCAGCGTTGAAGAAGAGAGCTCCTACGAGCAGTACTTC.

The chain employs TRBV2 and TRBJ2-1, with 11 bases lining up with TRBD2. V lost 4 bases, J lost 3 bases, and 2 bases stayed unmatched. This CDR3 comprises 15 residues. Germline assignment: CDR1 SNHLY and CDR2 FYNNEI. CDR3 DNA sequence: TGTGCCAGCAGTGGGCTAGCGGGAGGCTACAATGAGCAGTTCTTC. It specifies CASSGLAGGYNEQFF.

This chain links TRBV29-1 with TRBJ2-1; weak D call: TRBD1 (5 bases). CDR1 is SQVTM, CDR2 ANQGSEA, per germline. Deletions cut 1 base from V and 7 bases from J, with 17 bases between. This CDR3 spans 15 amino acids. In nucleotides, the CDR3 is TGCAGCGTTGAAGTCGGTCAGGGCTCGCGAAATGAGCAGTTCTTC. Translating gives CSVEVGQGSRNEQFF.

This chain joins TRBV6-5 and TRBJ2-7; TRBD1 aligns across 12 bases. J gave up 5 bases and V 0 bases, and 5 bases lay outside the gene matches. CDR1 is MNHEY, CDR2 SVGAGI, per germline. The CDR3 is 16 amino acids. The CDR3 loop is CASSYSPGQGADEQYF. The CDR3 DNA is TGTGCCAGCAGTTACTCGCCGGGACAGGGGGCAGACGAGCAGTACTTC.

The V and J genes are TRBV5-1 and TRBJ2-7, with D uncertain. CDR1 and CDR2 from the germline V gene are SGHRS and YFSETQ. The CDR3 consists of 12 residues. Trimming cost V 3 bases and J 4 bases, with 8 bases left between them. The CDR3 protein is CASSSDKYEQYF. The CDR3 DNA is TGCGCCAGCAGCTCAGACAAGTACGAGCAGTACTTC.

This clone has more than one count but fewer than ten. The J gene is TRBJ1-1, the V gene TRBV29-1; the D gene is possibly TRBD1 (5 bases). This CDR3 has 14 residues. From germline, CDR1 is SQVTM and CDR2 ANQGSEA. With 7 bases removed from V and 0 bases from J, the gap between germline ends came to 15 bases. The CDR3, as DNA: TGCAGCGCCTTTTGGGGCCCCATGAACACTGAAGCTTTCTTT. This sequence encodes CSAFWGPMNTEAFF.

The J gene is TRBJ1-1, the V gene TRBV6-6; D may be TRBD1 (6 bases). The CDR3 has 15 amino acids. V was cut by 5 bases and J by 3 bases, with 16 bases left in between. Germline-derived CDR1 and CDR2 are MNHNY and SVGAGI (reference sequence). CDR3 sequence: CASSQKKTGHTEAFF. The CDR3 region has the DNA TGTGCCAGCAGTCAAAAAAAAACAGGGCACACTGAAGCTTTCTTT.

V gene TRBV4-1 combines with J gene TRBJ1-3; D unclear. The length of the CDR3 is 15 residues. Per the germline V gene, CDR1 is MGHRA and CDR2 is YSYEKL. With 1 base removed from V and 7 bases from J, the gap between germline ends came to 14 bases. As DNA, the CDR3 is TGCGCCAGCAGCCAAGGCAGACAAGGTGTGAACACCATATATTTT. This codes for CASSQGRQGVNTIYF.

The chain combines TRBV28 with TRBJ2-1; D is unresolved. V was trimmed by 2 bases and J by 8 bases, leaving 19 bases between them. The germline gives CDR1 MDHEN, CDR2 SYDVKM. This CDR3 has 16 residues. The CDR3 is CASSLAGDRPVDEQFF. DNA of the CDR3: TGTGCCAGCAGTTTAGCCGGAGACCGTCCCGTCGATGAGCAGTTCTTC.

This rearrangement joins TRBV6-5 to TRBJ2-7, with TRBD2 as a possible D gene (6 bases). CDR1 and CDR2 (germline): MNHEY, SVGAGI. CDR3 length: 12 amino acids. V was cut by 6 bases and J by 7 bases, with 13 bases left in between. CDR3: CASRDGRGEQYF. CDR3 nucleotides: TGTGCCAGCAGGGACGGGAGAGGGGAGCAGTACTTC.

This clone was counted a few times. This rearrangement joins TRBV5-1 to TRBJ2-1; 15 nucleotides agree with TRBD2. This CDR3 spans 15 amino acids. In germline, CDR1 is SGHRS, CDR2 YFSETQ. V was clipped by 7 bases and J by 8 bases; unmatched bases: 7. The CDR3 coding sequence is TGCGCCAGCTTCGGACTAGCGGGAGGGTCCCATGAGCAGTTCTTC. It yields the protein CASFGLAGGSHEQFF.

The chain couples TRBV6-5 to TRBJ1-1; TRBD1 might be the D (6 bases). The germline CDR1 and CDR2 sequences are MNHEY and SVGAGI. Trimming stripped 6 bases from V and 7 bases from J, with 15 bases between. This CDR3 spans 13 amino acids. The CDR3 is CASRAGGAVEAFF. The CDR3, as DNA: TGTGCCAGCAGGGCGGGGGGGGCGGTTGAAGCTTTCTTT.

In its sample, this clone was seen a few times. This chain uses TRBV27 with TRBJ2-7, with 11 bases that match TRBD2. The CDR3 totals 15 residues. The J segment lost 1 base and the V segment lost 5 bases, leaving 4 bases of the junction unmatched. CDR1 is MNHEY and CDR2 is SMNVEV in the germline V gene (reference sequence). The CDR3 sequence is CASSTGLAASYEQYF. The CDR3 nucleotides read TGTGCCAGCAGTACGGGACTAGCGGCTTCCTACGAGCAGTACTTC.

This clone was observed a handful of times. The V and J genes are TRBV28 and TRBJ2-7, with 11 bases identical to TRBD2. The V segment lost 5 bases and the J segment 7 bases; nucleotides outside the gene matches: 10. The germline V gene encodes CDR1 MDHEN and CDR2 SYDVKM. The CDR3 loop spans 15 amino acids. CDR3 loop: CASSPPSGRSDEQYF. The CDR3 nucleotides read TGTGCCAGCAGTCCCCCTAGCGGGAGGTCGGATGAGCAGTACTTC. Drawing the rest from reference TRBV28 and TRBJ2-7, the complete variable domain is DVKVTQSSRYLVKRTGEKVFLECVQDMDHENMFWYRQDPGLGLRLIYFSYDVKMKEKGDIPEGYSVSREKKERFSLILESASTNQTSMYLCASSPPSGRSDEQYFGPGTRLTVT.

The chain combines TRBV6-1 with TRBJ2-7; maybe TRBD2 (5 bases). The CDR3 length is 12 residues. V lost 6 bases to trimming and J lost 2 bases, with 8 bases between them. Germline CDR1 reads MNHNS; CDR2 reads SASEGT. Here the CDR3 reads CASSLGTYEQYF. The CDR3 bases are TGTGCCAGCAGCCTCGGGACCTACGAGCAGTACTTC.

The table lists this clone with a few counts. The chain combines TRBV9 with TRBJ2-7, with TRBD2 identical over 8 bases. This CDR3 region has 14 residues. The V gene end was trimmed by 4 bases and the J gene end by 7 bases; junction bases not matched to a gene: 10. The germline gives CDR1 SGDLS, CDR2 YYNGEE. The CDR3 here is CASSSSGTRGEQYF. CDR3 coding DNA: TGTGCCAGCAGCTCTTCCGGGACTAGGGGGGAGCAGTACTTC. The full variable domain, completed using reference TRBV9 and TRBJ2-7, is DSGVTQTPKHLITATGQRVTLRCSPRSGDLSVYWYQQSLDQGLQFLIQYYNGEERAKGNILERFSAQQFPDLHSELNLSSLELGDSALYFCASSSSGTRGEQYFGPGTRLTVT.

This sequence joins TRBV6-5 and TRBJ1-1; 7 nucleotides align to TRBD1. Germline lookup yields CDR1 MNHEY and CDR2 SVGAGI. The length of the CDR3 is 13 residues. Trimming took 6 bases from V and 3 from J; bases not matched to a gene: 4. The CDR3 loop reads CASSPGQYTEAFF. CDR3 nucleotides: TGTGCCAGCAGCCCGGGACAGTACACTGAAGCTTTCTTT.

The chain joins TRBV6-1 to TRBJ2-1; D possibly corresponds to TRBD2 (6 bases). The germline V gene encodes CDR1 MNHNS and CDR2 SASEGT. The V end lost 0 bases, the J end lost 0 bases, and 15 bases lay between the germline ends. The CDR3 is 18 residues long. CDR3 protein: CASSEALSGGISYNEQFF. The CDR3 nucleotides read TGTGCCAGCAGTGAAGCGCTGTCGGGCGGGATCTCCTACAATGAGCAGTTCTTC.